This T cell receptor beta chain was sequenced for a study of cytomegalovirus exposure and HLA in healthy donors (dated 2017 in TCRdb). As for the study more broadly: An earlier analysis of 587 of the donors reported about 280 Gb of sequence data and 117 million unique TCR beta sequences obtained from about 180 million T cells. A later genetic analysis used genome-wide SNP genotypes for about three fifths of the 666 donors, treating that subset as a discovery cohort. Class I and class II HLA loci were covered by the typing at four-digit resolution. Along with the roughly 700-subject first cohort, a separate validation cohort of over a hundred different subjects was used. Among the roughly 400 genotyped donors, around 81% belonged to the genetic ancestry cluster associated with self-reported Caucasian donors. Donor age, sex, ethnicity and CMV serostatus were collected together with the repertoire data. The T cell repertoires of several hundred subjects were profiled by immunosequencing and related to cytomegalovirus serostatus. Rather than using new phenotypic data, the later analysis identified candidate immune exposures from TCR beta sequences and from how often those sequences occurred across donors. Roughly 300 gigabases of sequencing data and roughly 81 million unique TCR sequences made up an early release that covered around 640 HLA-typed donors. Among 398 genotyped donors of the cohort, an average of about 240,000 unique TCR beta nucleotide sequences was sequenced per donor, of which approximately 18% were non-productive. The number of typed donors differed by locus: about 629-640 for A, B, C, DRB1 and DQB1; some 500 for DQA1; around 610 for DPA1; and about 450 for DPB1. The study aimed to test whether signatures of past pathogen exposure could be identified by cataloging public T cell receptors. The study combined high-throughput TCR immunosequencing, statistical association of individual TCRs with disease status, and machine learning to predict cytomegalovirus infection status. Roughly 5 DR-DQ haplotypes were handled as single units for association and clustering because linkage in the cohort was strong. Every repertoire in the discovery cohort had been generated on one and the same sequencing platform. An earlier analysis of 587 of the donors applied high-throughput TCR beta sequencing to assess whether each TCR beta V gene segment acted as functional or pseudogenic. In a later analysis, previously published TCR beta repertoires from several hundred donors were re-analyzed and high-resolution HLA genotyping was added so that TCR occurrence patterns could be studied. General findings and caveats noted by the study authors: In a later analysis, HLA-associated TCR beta chains were found to be more clonally expanded and to have lower generation probabilities than equally common non-associated chains. When HLA alleles, especially DR and DQ, strongly co-occurred, attributing TCR associations to individual alleles was difficult. In the study, approximately 150 TCR beta chains were listed as associated with cytomegalovirus. In a later genetic analysis, a missense DCLRE1C variant was associated with V-gene and J-gene trimming of TCR beta chains, and the association was replicated in an independent cohort. The authors suggested that the approach could potentially be extended to other disease states and immunological phenotypes. In a later analysis, 15,000 to 20,000 TCR beta sequences were associated with specific HLA alleles at a false discovery rate of 0.05. Correlated functional status among segregating V segments might reflect linkage disequilibrium, but an unknown experimental factor could not be ruled out. A further reported finding was that TCR beta sequences accurately predicted the HLA-A and HLA-B alleles for most subjects in the first cohort. In a later analysis, most CMV-associated TCR beta chains were found to appear HLA-restricted, with HLA associations seemingly driven largely by CMV exposure. Some IMGT-functional V segments, including TRBV6-2 and TRBV6-3, could not be told apart with the 87-base-pair reads, so those segments were excluded. In a later analysis, several top co-occurrence clusters were reported to appear linked to parvovirus B19, influenza, CMV and Epstein-Barr virus. In an earlier analysis of around 600 of the donors, most TCR beta V segments were observed in productive rearrangements about 87% or about 30% of the time, broadly matching IMGT annotations. Most TCR sequences were seen in very few donors, while some public TCRs were found in many individuals. The classifier was reported to diagnose cytomegalovirus status with high specificity and sensitivity in both the original cohort and the validation cohort. Because HLA typing was missing for some donors at each locus, association tests included only the typed subset. Compared with the approximately 600-donor mean, donors in an Asian-associated ancestry cluster had fewer N-insertions in productive TCRs, according to a later genetic analysis. In vitro tests confirmed that a few of the cytomegalovirus-associated TCR beta chains recognize cytomegalovirus antigens. For the cohort, immune exposure information was limited to CMV serostatus. Only TCR beta chains were sequenced in this cohort, and the absence of alpha or paired-chain data limited detectable features. Around 16 rarely observed V segments, including chromosome 9 orphons, were excluded from the earlier analysis of several hundred of the donors because counts were too low. Presence/absence analyses assumed roughly uniform sequencing depth across donors, an assumption that may not hold. A group of highly shared sequence variants was considered likely to be a technical artifact of the sequencing pipeline. A later analysis found that TCR association rates varied across HLA loci, with DRB1 alleles showing the most associated TCRs and HLA-C alleles the fewest.

As to this clone: Its antigen specificity is not known. The record has no base qualities; no much larger clone is one base away.

A distance of 14 bases separates the germline ends of V and J, which lose 2 bases and 4 bases respectively. The germline V gene gives CDR1 as MDHEN and CDR2 as SYDVKM. From cysteine to phenylalanine, the CDR3 is 15 amino acids long. The only DNA kept is the CDR3, 45 bases in frame from the first base. Libraries were built with the immunoSEQ multiplex PCR assay. The multiplex PCR relied on a mix of 60 forward primers for TCR Vbeta segments and 13 reverse primers for TCR Jbeta segments. A multiplex PCR assay on genomic DNA amplified the CDR3 region of rearranged TCR beta genes. On the Illumina HiSeq System, the amplified TCR beta libraries were sequenced as 87-base-pair reads. The source study handled its data this way. A later analysis counted approximately 74 million unique TCR beta chains across the 666 repertoires, and approximately 11 million of these chains were shared by at least two donors. To remove PCR and sequencing errors, raw reads were error-corrected and collapsed into unique sequences using a nearest-neighbor algorithm that merged closely related sequences. Alignment of CDR3 sequences to IMGT reference sequences was used to assign V, D and J gene segments. For a sequence to be retained, a match of at least six nucleotides was required to both a V gene segment and a J gene segment. Rearrangements were called productive when the CDR3 lacked stop codons and stayed in frame with V and J; all others were non-productive. Following IMGT convention, CDR3 was defined as the stretch from the second conserved V-encoded cysteine up to the conserved J-encoded phenylalanine. The earlier analysis of about 610 of the donors excluded any sequence lacking an unambiguous match to a single V gene segment. An earlier analysis of under 750 of the donors called V segments functional above 56.7% productive rearrangements and segregating when the between-donor standard deviation exceeded 5%. To diagnose cytomegalovirus status from the catalog of TCR beta chain sequences, a statistical classification framework was built. A later analysis assigned V and J genes by comparing TCR nucleotide sequences with IMGT/GENE-DB human TR gene sequences. A later analysis assigned CDR3 sequences and most-parsimonious VDJ recombination scenarios with the TCRdist pipeline. In a later analysis, every TCR beta chain was defined by the combination of its CDR3 amino acid sequence and its V-gene family, and reads without a unique V-gene family were dropped. A later analysis removed 550 to 700 highly shared, low-generation-probability nucleotide sequences to deal with suspected cross-contamination and a sequencing artifact. A later analysis calculated a clonal expansion index for each public chain from normalized within-repertoire ranks of inferred template counts. Generation probabilities in a later analysis came from a VDJ recombination model fitted to out-of-frame rearrangements, and those results were checked against IGoR. A later analysis scored TCR-TCR, TCR-HLA and TCR-CMV co-occurrence with hypergeometric tests, applying a repertoire-size bias correction to TCR pairs. In a later analysis, false discovery rates were estimated by permuting HLA or CMV assignments 20 times. In a later analysis, co-occurring TCRs were grouped using DBSCAN, and TCRdist sequence similarity was added for clustering within HLA-allele-positive subsets. Co-occurrence clustering excluded repertoires with fewer than 30,000 or more than 120,000 public chains, plus five with anomalous nucleotide sharing. Imported from immuneACCESS, the table was reduced by TCRdb to in-frame sequences with V and J called. These copies leave out some clones; in studies compared against another copy, an unresolved V gene accounts for under half, and the cause of the remainder is not known. The V and J calls and clone size are taken from that table; D and trimming were inferred from the DNA. This sample comprises 150,000 to 170,000 clones, around 79% of them detected only once. Jointly, the top ten make up about 3% of the sample.

In total, just over 650 healthy bone marrow donors made up the cohort. Cohort members were all nominally healthy when sampled, although unrecorded immune exposures were likely present. The donor was CMV seronegative and was included in the group of about 400 seronegative cohort members. A peripheral blood sample was collected from each donor, and TCR beta sequencing was performed on peripheral blood mononuclear cells. The Qiagen DNeasy Blood Extraction Kit was used to extract genomic DNA from the blood cell samples. The receptor's source is a man between 18 and 29 years old in good health and CMV-seronegative. The chain was built from TRBV28 and TRBJ1-1; a tentative D call is TRBD1 (5 bases match). Sequencing was done on a sample of PBMCs. The CDR3 region has the sequence CASSLRGLWVTEAFF. The DNA sequence is as follows: TGTGCCAGCAGTTTACGGGGGTTATGGGTCACTGAAGCTTTCTTT.